The TCR beta chain under discussion was sequenced for a study of tumor-infiltrating lymphocytes in localized non-small cell lung cancer. Study-level findings and limits: Tumor T-cell fraction from TCR sequencing was not associated with recurrence-free survival (p = 0.61). Available tissue quantity limited TCR sequencing to a patient subset.

Remarks on this clone: The antigen is not known.

Germline V lookup: CDR1 MNHEY, CDR2 SVGAGI. V was shortened by 5 bases and J by 9 bases, with 11 bases between the two germline ends. This CDR3 contains 13 residues. Clones were read by immunoSEQ multiplex PCR, and TCRdb kept only the in-frame ones, dropping some. The sample records 4,900 or so clones, approximately 72% being singletons. The chain recombines TRBV6-5 with TRBJ1-6, with unresolved D. The clonotype originates from a human donor with non-small cell lung cancer. Sequencing used lung tumor tissue. CDR3 coding DNA: TGTGCCAGCAGTCCACGAGATCGTTCACCCCTCCACTTT. This gives the protein CASSPRDRSPLHF.